What follows are 16 T cell receptor beta chains derived from one specimen sequenced in a study of shared clonotypes between healthy human individuals. Assay used: immunoSEQ multiplex PCR; TCRdb lists only in-frame clones, some missing. The sample contains approximately 980,000 clones, less than 85% of which appear only once. Sequenced input: memory CD4+ T cells sorted from blood. Documented subset: CD45RA-negative fraction. The receptor set was obtained from a young man in good health.

The chain joins TRBV29-1 to TRBJ1-5, with D tentatively TRBD1 (5 bases). In germline, CDR1 is SQVTM, CDR2 ANQGSEA. The CDR3 covers 19 residues. V was clipped by 3 bases and J by 3 bases, with 27 bases between them. CDR3 loop: CSVERDRRLPRAFNQPQHF. CDR3 DNA sequence: TGCAGCGTTGAGCGCGATCGGCGACTCCCCAGGGCCTTCAATCAGCCCCAGCATTTT.

On this clone itself: Mismatch with germline at one junction end may stem from a read error. V usage is TRBV7-7 and J usage is TRBJ1-5; D is possibly TRBD1 (6 bases). This CDR3 comprises 13 residues. The germline gives CDR1 SSHAT, CDR2 FNYEAQ (reference sequence). CDR3 nucleotides: TGTGCTAGCAGTATCTCGCCAGGGGAGCCCCAGCATTTT. It is translated as CASSISPGEPQHF.

This sequence joins TRBV25-1 and TRBJ2-3; D uncertain. This CDR3 has 15 residues. Germline-derived CDR1 and CDR2 are MGHDK and SYGVNS. V lost 7 bases, J lost 6 bases, and 20 bases lay in between. The CDR3 nucleotides are TGTGCCAGCACCCCTTCCGGTGGGTATTGGGATACGCAGTATTTT. The encoded protein is CASTPSGGYWDTQYF.

The chain couples TRBV6-4 to TRBJ1-1; unclear D gene. The CDR3 has 13 amino acids. Trimming left V 0 bases short and J 9 bases short, with 11 bases between. In germline, CDR1 is MRHNA, CDR2 SNTAGT. CDR3 loop: CASSDSPRGQAFF. The CDR3 nucleotides are TGTGCCAGCAGTGACTCCCCCAGAGGGCAAGCTTTCTTT.

The chain links TRBV9 to TRBJ1-2, with D possibly being TRBD1 (5 bases). The CDR3 runs to 15 residues. Germline-derived CDR1 and CDR2 are SGDLS and YYNGEE. V shed 0 bases and J shed 4 bases, with 13 bases lying between them. In DNA form, the CDR3 reads TGTGCCAGCAGCGTAGCTGTCCAGGGCTTCTATGGCTACACCTTC. Residues: CASSVAVQGFYGYTF.

CDR3 sequence: CASGSPGITYEQYF. CDR3 bases: TGTGCTAGTGGTTCCCCAGGGATCACGTACGAGCAGTACTTC. V usage is TRBV12-5 and J usage is TRBJ2-7; D might be TRBD1 (5 bases). V lost 4 bases, J lost 4 bases, and 14 bases lay in between. Germline assignment: CDR1 LGHNT and CDR2 FRNRAP. The CDR3 extends over 14 amino acids.

V gene TRBV29-1 combines with J gene TRBJ2-7; perhaps TRBD1 as D (6 bases). CDR3 length: 13 residues. V dropped 3 bases and J dropped 4 bases, with 13 bases sitting between them. From germline, CDR1 is SQVTM and CDR2 ANQGSEA. The CDR3 sequence: CSVEGQGMYEQYF. In DNA, the CDR3 is TGCAGCGTTGAGGGGCAGGGGATGTACGAGCAGTACTTC.

V gene TRBV6-1 combines with J gene TRBJ1-1; a weak D match, TRBD1 (5 bases). CDR1 and CDR2 from the germline V gene are MNHNS and SASEGT. The CDR3 runs to 14 residues. Trimming shortened V by 5 bases and J by 5 bases, and 15 bases separated the two germline ends. The CDR3 DNA reads TGTGCCAGCAGTTCAGGGTTTAGAGGGACTGAAGCTTTCTTT. Residues: CASSSGFRGTEAFF.

As for this clone: This likely reflects a read error, since a far larger clone is one base away. The rearrangement uses TRBV6-5 and TRBJ1-2; 8 bases fit TRBD1. The CDR3 spans 13 residues. V gave up 6 bases and J gave up 4 bases; unmatched junction bases: 4. Germline CDR1 and CDR2: MNHEY and SVGAGI. The CDR3 DNA is TGTGCCAGCAGCCCGGGACAGGTCTATGGCTACACCTTC. Translated, it gives CASSPGQVYGYTF.

A single count supports this clone. The genes are TRBV15 and TRBJ2-5, with D possibly being TRBD1 (5 bases). The CDR3 extends over 17 amino acids. Germline V gene data show CDR1 as LNHNV and CDR2 as YYDKDF (reference sequence). Trimming took off 1 base at V and 2 bases at J, with 17 bases between the two ends. This CDR3 reads CATSRVGRAKGQETQYF. For the CDR3, the DNA is TGTGCCACCAGCAGAGTGGGCAGGGCAAAGGGACAAGAGACCCAGTACTTC.

As to this clone: This sample also contains other DNA sequences that code for the same CDR3. The chain has TRBV7-2 and TRBJ2-3, with a weak D call TRBD1 (7 bases). Germline lookup yields CDR1 SGHTA and CDR2 FQGNSA. The CDR3 is 15 amino acids. Trimming left V 1 base short and J 2 bases short, with 10 bases between. The CDR3 protein is CASSLGRGPTDTQYF. The CDR3 bases are TGTGCCAGCAGCTTAGGGAGGGGGCCCACAGATACGCAGTATTTT.

In its sample, this clone was seen a few times. The CDR3 DNA sequence: TGTGCCAGCACTCAACAGGGAATTGGGGGAAACACCATATATTTT. Encoded protein: CASTQQGIGGNTIYF. This chain joins TRBV6-1 and TRBJ1-3, with D possibly TRBD1 on 6 matching bases. V was pared by 7 bases and J by 4 bases, with 17 bases between. The CDR3 has 15 residues. CDR1 MNHNS and CDR2 SASEGT come from the germline V gene.

The chain uses TRBV10-3 and TRBJ2-7; TRBD1 aligns across 7 bases. This CDR3 contains 14 residues. CDR1 and CDR2 (germline): ENHRY, SYGVKD. With V trimmed by 3 bases and J by 9 bases, 11 bases remained unmatched. The CDR3 spells CAISDRVRGSGQYF. The CDR3 DNA sequence: TGTGCCATCAGTGACCGGGTCAGGGGGTCGGGGCAGTACTTC.

The chain joins TRBV10-3 to TRBJ1-6, with D perhaps matching TRBD1 (5 bases). This CDR3 is built from 15 residues. Trimming shortened V by 4 bases and J by 10 bases, and 17 bases separated the two germline ends. Germline CDR1 is ENHRY and CDR2 is SYGVKD. CDR3 DNA: TGTGCCATCAGTGGCCAGGGAGGGGACGAGTCACCCCTCCACTTT. Amino acid sequence: CAISGQGGDESPLHF.

This rearrangement joins TRBV30 to TRBJ2-7, with 15 positions matching TRBD2. Germline CDR1 and CDR2: GTSNPN and SVGIG (reference sequence). The CDR3 length is 17 residues. V lost 0 bases, J lost 2 bases, and 5 bases stayed unmatched. CDR3 residues: CAWSVWGLAGGPYEQYF. The CDR3 DNA is TGTGCCTGGAGTGTGTGGGGACTAGCGGGAGGTCCCTACGAGCAGTACTTC.

The V call is TRBV9, the J call TRBJ1-2, with a weak D call TRBD1 (6 bases). The CDR3 has 14 residues. V was shortened by 4 bases and J by 3 bases, with 13 bases between the two germline ends. Germline V gene lookup returns CDR1 SGDLS and CDR2 YYNGEE. The CDR3: CASSYSGQHYGYTF. CDR3 bases: TGTGCCAGCAGCTATTCCGGACAGCACTATGGCTACACCTTC.